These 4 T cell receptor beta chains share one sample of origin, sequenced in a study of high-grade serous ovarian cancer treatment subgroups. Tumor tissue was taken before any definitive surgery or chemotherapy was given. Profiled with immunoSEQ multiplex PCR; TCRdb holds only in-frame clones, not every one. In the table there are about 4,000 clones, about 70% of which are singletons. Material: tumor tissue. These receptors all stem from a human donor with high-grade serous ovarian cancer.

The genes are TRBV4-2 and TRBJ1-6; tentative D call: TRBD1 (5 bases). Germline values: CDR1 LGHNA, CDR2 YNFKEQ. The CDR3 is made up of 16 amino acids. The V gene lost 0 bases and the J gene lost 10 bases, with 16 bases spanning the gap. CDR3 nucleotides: TGTGCCAGCAGCCAAGAGCTCCAGGGACCCCAATCACCCCTCCACTTT. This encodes CASSQELQGPQSPLHF.

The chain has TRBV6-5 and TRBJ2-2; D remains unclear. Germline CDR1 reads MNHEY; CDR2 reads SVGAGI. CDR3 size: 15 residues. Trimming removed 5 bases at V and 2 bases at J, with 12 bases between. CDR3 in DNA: TGTGCCAGCAGTCTCTGGTCCCTCAACACCGGGGAGCTGTTTTTT. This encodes CASSLWSLNTGELFF.

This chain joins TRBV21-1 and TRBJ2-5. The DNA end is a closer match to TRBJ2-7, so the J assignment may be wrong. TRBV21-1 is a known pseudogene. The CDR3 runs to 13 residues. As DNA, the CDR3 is TGTGCCAGCAGGCTACACGTGTTAGACGAGCAGTACTTC. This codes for CASRLHVLDEQYF.

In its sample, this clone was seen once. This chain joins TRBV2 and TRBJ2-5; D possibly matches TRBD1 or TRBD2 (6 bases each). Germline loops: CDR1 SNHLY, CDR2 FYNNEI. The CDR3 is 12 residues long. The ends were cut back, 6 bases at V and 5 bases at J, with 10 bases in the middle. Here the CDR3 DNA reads TGTGCCAGCAGGGGGGGCCGGGAGACCCAGTACTTC. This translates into CASRGGRETQYF.